This TCR beta chain was identified during a study of T cell responses to AZD1222 COVID-19 vaccine. Comments on this clone: What it binds is not known.

Produced via immunoSEQ multiplex PCR; TCRdb's table is partial and in-frame only. Found here are about 140,000 clones, about 91% of them singletons; the top ten hold about 9.4%. The CDR3 runs 11 residues. The germline CDR1 and CDR2 sequences are SGHTA and FQGNSA. The V end lost 6 bases, the J end lost 2 bases, and 4 bases lay between the germline ends. Study-level results: Spike-specific TCR repertoires showed rising breadth and depth after two AZD1222 doses. There were repertoire samples only from the period after the peak T cell response.

The gene calls are TRBV7-2 and TRBJ1-2; D remains ambiguous. The clonotype comes from an adult who received the AZD1222 COVID-19 vaccine. Sequences were derived from peripheral blood, sampled 28 days after the second AZD1222 dose. Here the CDR3 reads CASSRNYGYTF. In nucleotides, the CDR3 is TGTGCCAGCAGTCGAAACTATGGCTACACCTTC.